This T cell receptor (beta chain) is drawn from a study of blood T cells in healthy people across ages. General observations from the study: Across the age range, TCR beta diversity per million T cells fell in a roughly linear way.

CDR1 is SGHRS, CDR2 YFSETQ, per germline. Trimming removed 1 base at V and 6 bases at J, with 16 bases between. The CDR3 contains 15 residues. This clonotype was seen only a few times. Its antigen is still unknown. Primed by a sample-barcoded 5' primer and a J-beta primer mix, a second PCR proceeded for roughly 6 to 12 cycles. MiXCR, run by TCRdb on the 5' RACE reads, gives a single entry per CDR3 protein. The data show under 700,000 distinct CDR3 sequences, 20% to 30% seen once. The data also belong to a second study, concerning T cells of mothers and their children.

J is TRBJ1-1 and V is TRBV5-1, with D uncertain. The TCR sequence derives from a boy aged 10-17 years in good health. Sequencing was carried out using blood. The CDR3 here is CASSLSWGCPAEAFF. The CDR3 bases are TGCGCCAGCAGCTTGAGTTGGGGTTGCCCCGCTGAAGCTTTCTTT.